The entry that follows covers one T cell receptor (beta chain) sequence. Its antigen remains unidentified. The sample originates from a study of neoadjuvant nivolumab and ipilimumab in lung cancer. Study overall: Patients got nivolumab 3 mg/kg on days 1, 15 and 29; combination added ipilimumab 1 mg/kg day 1.

Whole-study results and caveats: Only two of four nivolumab-treated tumors gained richness and clonality by surgery. Resected-tumor TCR richness correlated positively with pretherapy blood richness. Pathologic regression was not significantly tied to TCR clonality.

Some clones are missing from TCRdb's copy, which holds only in-frame ones; the method was immunoSEQ multiplex PCR. This sample carries about 18,000 clones, 76% of them seen once, and the ten largest clones take roughly 7.7%. CDR3 length: 15 amino acids. With 4 bases removed from V and 3 bases from J, the gap between germline ends came to 13 bases. Looked up from germline, CDR1 is SEHNR and CDR2 is FQNEAQ (reference sequence). This rearrangement joins TRBV7-9 to TRBJ2-1; D may match TRBD1 or TRBD2 (5 bases each). This receptor was obtained from an adult with non-small cell lung cancer. Specimen: tumor tissue, collected after neoadjuvant nivolumab, alone or with ipilimumab, at or shortly before surgery. CDR3 sequence: CASSSTGAGYNEQFF. CDR3 DNA: TGTGCCAGCAGCTCGACCGGGGCGGGCTACAATGAGCAGTTCTTC.